These 25 T cell receptor beta chains share one sample of origin, sequenced in a study of PD-L1 blockade in urothelial cancer. Clones were sequenced by immunoSEQ multiplex PCR, and TCRdb holds only the in-frame ones, with some missing. The repertoire holds 57,000 or so clones, roughly 82% seen once, with around 4.5% in the top ten. This specimen consisted of PBMCs, obtained around atezolizumab (anti-PD-L1) treatment. The receptors stem from a man in his 70s with urothelial cancer.

The chain has TRBV18 and TRBJ2-7, with 8 nucleotides matching TRBD2. Germline lookup yields CDR1 KGHSH and CDR2 LQKENI. The CDR3 runs to 15 residues. After removal of 0 bases from V and 3 bases from J, the junction contained 4 bases not matched to a gene. The CDR3 sequence is CASSPPISGSYEQYF. DNA for the CDR3: TGTGCCAGCTCACCACCAATCAGCGGGAGCTACGAGCAGTACTTC.

The chain has TRBV27 and TRBJ2-7; 9 bases map to TRBD2. V gave up 5 bases and J gave up 2 bases; unmatched junction bases: 4. CDR3 length: 14 amino acids. Per germline, CDR1 MNHEY and CDR2 SMNVEV (reference sequence). In DNA, the CDR3 is TGTGCCAGCAGTCCGGCTAGCGGGACCTACGAGCAGTACTTC. The encoded protein is CASSPASGTYEQYF.

The chain recombines TRBV28 with TRBJ2-5, with D possibly matching TRBD2 (6 bases). Germline V CDR1 and CDR2: MDHEN, SYDVKM. There are 15 residues in the CDR3. The V gene lost 5 bases and the J gene lost 0 bases, with 13 bases spanning the gap. CDR3 nucleotides: TGTGCCAGCAGTCGACCGGGACTTTACCAAGAGACCCAGTACTTC. It yields the protein CASSRPGLYQETQYF.

This clone was seen just once. The chain recombines TRBV7-2 with TRBJ2-7; 7 bases match TRBD1. This CDR3 has 15 residues. Germline V gene lookup returns CDR1 SGHTA and CDR2 FQGNSA. V lost 5 bases and J lost 2; bases outside the gene matches: 9. CDR3 nucleotides: TGTGCCAGCAGCCGAACCGGGACAGCCACCTACGAGCAGTACTTC. This codes for CASSRTGTATYEQYF.

V and J are TRBV5-1 and TRBJ2-1; TRBD2 matches 8 bases. The germline V gene has CDR1 SGHRS and CDR2 YFSETQ. There are 16 residues in the CDR3. J gave up 6 bases and V 0 bases, and 8 bases lay outside the gene matches. This chain's CDR3 is CASSLVSGSLGNEQFF. For the CDR3, the DNA is TGCGCCAGCAGCTTGGTGAGCGGGAGCCTAGGCAATGAGCAGTTCTTC.

V and J are TRBV11-2 and TRBJ2-2; perhaps TRBD2 as D (6 bases). CDR1 and CDR2 from the germline V gene are SGHAT and FQNNGV. The germline V and J ends were trimmed by 6 bases and 8 bases, with 13 bases remaining between them. The CDR3 runs to 13 residues. The CDR3 nucleotides read TGTGCCAGCAGAACTACTAGCTCGGGGGAGCTGTTTTTT. The encoded protein is CASRTTSSGELFF.

A few counts support this clone. J is TRBJ2-1 and V is TRBV5-1; 7 nucleotides match TRBD1. CDR1 and CDR2 from the germline V gene are SGHRS and YFSETQ. V was pared by 1 base and J by 3 bases, with 7 bases of the junction left unmatched. There are 16 residues in the CDR3. CDR3 region: CASSLTGASSYNEQFF. For the CDR3, the DNA is TGCGCCAGCAGCTTGACAGGGGCTAGCAGCTACAATGAGCAGTTCTTC.

The chain carries TRBV20-1 and TRBJ1-1, with 7 positions matching TRBD1. Per germline, CDR1 DFQATT and CDR2 SNEGSKA (reference sequence). Trimming at V came to 8 bases and at J to 4 bases, leaving 4 bases not matched to a gene. The CDR3 contains 11 residues. CDR3 sequence reads: CSYPGGTEAFF. CDR3 DNA sequence: TGCAGTTATCCAGGGGGCACTGAAGCTTTCTTT.

The V and J genes are TRBV19 and TRBJ2-2, with D possibly TRBD2 on 5 matching bases. This CDR3 is 16 amino acids long. Trimming took 3 bases from V and 1 from J, leaving 12 bases between them. Germline V gene lookup returns CDR1 LNHDA and CDR2 SQIVND (reference sequence). The CDR3 protein is CASSMRAQLNTGELFF. The CDR3 DNA reads TGTGCCAGTAGTATGCGGGCCCAGCTGAACACCGGGGAGCTGTTTTTT.

This chain connects TRBV6-5 to TRBJ1-1; possible D gene TRBD1, 5 bases. V lost 0 bases and J lost 0, with 8 bases in between. Germline values: CDR1 MNHEY, CDR2 SVGAGI. The CDR3 spans 15 residues. In DNA, the CDR3 is TGTGCCAGCAGTTACTCGGCAGGGATGAACACTGAAGCTTTCTTT. This translates into CASSYSAGMNTEAFF.

This chain connects TRBV5-1 to TRBJ2-3; TRBD1 matches at 10 bases. Looked up from germline, CDR1 is SGHRS and CDR2 is YFSETQ. After removal of 3 bases from V and 6 bases from J, the junction contained 1 base not matched to a gene. The length of the CDR3 is 13 residues. CDR3 in DNA: TGCGCCAGCAGCTCGGGACAGGGGGATACGCAGTATTTT. Translation: CASSSGQGDTQYF.

The rearrangement joins TRBV6-5 to TRBJ2-3; 12 bases map to TRBD2. Germline lookup yields CDR1 MNHEY and CDR2 SVGAGI. The CDR3 covers 14 residues. V trimming: 7 bases; J trimming: 5 bases; junction bases outside the gene matches: 4. The CDR3 coding sequence is TGTGCCAGCACCAGACTAGCGGGGGTAGATACGCAGTATTTT. Residues: CASTRLAGVDTQYF.

The V and J genes are TRBV30 and TRBJ2-2; a possible D gene is TRBD1 (6 bases). V lost 4 bases to trimming and J lost 5 bases, with 17 bases between them. CDR1 GTSNPN and CDR2 SVGIG come from the germline V gene (reference sequence). This CDR3 comprises 15 residues. The CDR3 region has the DNA TGTGCCTGGATGGGGGTTCCGAGGGGGACCGGGGAGCTGTTTTTT. This gives the protein CAWMGVPRGTGELFF.

The V call is TRBV18, the J call TRBJ1-1, with 8 bases aligning to TRBD1. Germline assignment: CDR1 KGHSH and CDR2 LQKENI. The CDR3 runs 14 residues. Losses at the gene ends were 0 bases for V and 8 bases for J; bases not matched to a gene: 5. CDR3 nucleotides: TGTGCCAGCTCACCACCGTGGACAGGGTCCGAAGCTTTCTTT. The encoded protein is CASSPPWTGSEAFF.

This clone was observed a handful of times. The chain carries TRBV6-6 and TRBJ2-7; TRBD1 matches 7 bases. The CDR3 has 12 amino acids. Germline values: CDR1 MNHNY, CDR2 SVGAGI (reference sequence). The V gene end was trimmed by 6 bases and the J gene end by 5 bases; junction bases not matched to a gene: 4. In DNA, the CDR3 is TGTGCCAGCAGATCAGGGGGTCACGAGCAGTACTTC. Translated: CASRSGGHEQYF.

The gene calls are TRBV29-1 and TRBJ1-2; TRBD1 agrees at 7 bases. The germline V gene has CDR1 SQVTM and CDR2 ANQGSEA. V shed 5 bases, J shed 4 bases, and the junction held 7 bases outside the gene matches. The CDR3 runs to 13 residues. The CDR3 reads CSVFDRVGYGYTF. The CDR3 coding sequence is TGCAGCGTTTTCGACAGGGTTGGCTATGGCTACACCTTC. The whole variable domain, filled in from reference TRBV29-1 and TRBJ1-2, reads SAVISQKPSRDICQRGTSLTIQCQVDSQVTMMFWYRQQPGQSLTLIATANQGSEATYESGFVIDKFPISRPNLTFSTLTVSNMSPEDSSIYLCSVFDRVGYGYTFGSGTRLTVV.

This clone appeared a few times. This chain joins TRBV9 and TRBJ2-1, with 10 bases fitting TRBD2. Per germline, CDR1 SGDLS and CDR2 YYNGEE. Germline trimming cut 6 bases from V and 4 bases from J; bases unmatched to any gene: 10. CDR3 length: 16 amino acids. The chain's CDR3 is CASTPGRTSGYNEQFF. The CDR3 DNA is TGTGCCAGCACCCCAGGTCGGACTAGCGGTTACAATGAGCAGTTCTTC. The variable domain in full, completed from reference TRBV9 and TRBJ2-1, reads DSGVTQTPKHLITATGQRVTLRCSPRSGDLSVYWYQQSLDQGLQFLIQYYNGEERAKGNILERFSAQQFPDLHSELNLSSLELGDSALYFCASTPGRTSGYNEQFFGPGTRLTVL.

This clone was detected only a few times. The chain links TRBV5-1 to TRBJ1-1; D perhaps matches TRBD1 (6 bases). CDR3 length: 17 amino acids. Looked up from germline, CDR1 is SGHRS and CDR2 is YFSETQ. The V end was cut by 4 bases, the J end by 0 bases, with 19 bases between. As DNA, the CDR3 is TGCGCCAGCAGCCCGGGGGGGGGCGGGGGCGTGAACACTGAAGCTTTCTTT. This codes for CASSPGGGGGVNTEAFF.

The chain joins TRBV7-9 to TRBJ2-7, with 8 bases identical to TRBD2. The CDR3 is made up of 16 amino acids. The junction had 12 bases not matched to a gene; V was cut back by 4 bases and J by 4 bases. From germline, CDR1 is SEHNR and CDR2 FQNEAQ (reference sequence). The CDR3 region is CASSYYGRGLVYEQYF. DNA for the CDR3: TGTGCCAGCAGCTACTACGGCAGGGGACTAGTGTACGAGCAGTACTTC.

The gene calls are TRBV5-6 and TRBJ2-1, with a tentative D call TRBD1 (6 bases). The V end was cut by 0 bases, the J end by 4 bases, with 11 bases between. The germline V gene encodes CDR1 SGHDT and CDR2 YYEEEE. The CDR3 sequence is 15 residues long. This CDR3 is CASSLGGPGYNEQFF. The CDR3 bases are TGTGCCAGCAGCTTGGGGGGGCCAGGATACAATGAGCAGTTCTTC.

Only one count was recorded for this clone. V usage is TRBV27 and J usage is TRBJ2-1; 7 bases are shared with TRBD2. The CDR3 covers 15 residues. The germline V gene encodes CDR1 MNHEY and CDR2 SMNVEV (reference sequence). With V trimmed by 10 bases and J by 0 bases, 9 bases remained unmatched. CDR3 DNA sequence: TGTGCCACCCGACGAGCGGGACCCTCCTACAATGAGCAGTTCTTC. Its protein product is CATRRAGPSYNEQFF.

As DNA, the CDR3 is TGTGCCAGTAGTATAGCTAGCGCGCTCTACGAGCAGTACTTC. Protein sequence: CASSIASALYEQYF. This chain joins TRBV19 and TRBJ2-7; TRBD2 is a possible D gene (6 bases). The CDR3 extends over 14 amino acids. V was pared by 1 base and J by 3 bases, with 10 bases between. In germline, CDR1 is LNHDA, CDR2 SQIVND (reference sequence). The variable domain in full, with the rest retrieved from reference TRBV19 and TRBJ2-7, is DGGITQSPKYLFRKEGQNVTLSCEQNLNHDAMYWYRQDPGQGLRLIYYSQIVNDFQKGDIAEGYSVSREKKESFPLTVTSAQKNPTAFYLCASSIASALYEQYFGPGTRLTVT.

The chain employs TRBV30 and TRBJ2-5; TRBD2 matches 9 bases. CDR1 is GTSNPN and CDR2 is SVGIG in the germline V gene (reference sequence). With 2 bases clipped from V and 5 bases from J, the junction kept 15 bases outside the gene matches. This CDR3 has 17 amino acids. The CDR3 spells CAWSLYPRSGRQETQYF. The CDR3 DNA reads TGTGCCTGGAGTCTCTACCCCAGAAGCGGGAGGCAGGAGACCCAGTACTTC.

The rearrangement uses TRBV6-1 and TRBJ2-2, with D unclear. Trimming left V 4 bases short and J 4 bases short, with 7 bases between. The CDR3 length is 13 residues. Germline CDR1 and CDR2: MNHNS and SASEGT. The CDR3 here is CASSVVVTGELFF. The CDR3 DNA follows: TGTGCCAGCAGTGTTGTCGTCACCGGGGAGCTGTTTTTT.

This chain links TRBV7-2 with TRBJ2-5; 11 bases map to TRBD2. This CDR3 has 13 residues. The V segment lost 5 bases and the J segment 13 bases; nucleotides outside the gene matches: 9. CDR1 is SGHTA, CDR2 FQGNSA, per germline. The CDR3 DNA is TGTGCCAGCAGCCCGGGACTAGCGGAGCCCAGGTACTTC. Translating it yields CASSPGLAEPRYF.